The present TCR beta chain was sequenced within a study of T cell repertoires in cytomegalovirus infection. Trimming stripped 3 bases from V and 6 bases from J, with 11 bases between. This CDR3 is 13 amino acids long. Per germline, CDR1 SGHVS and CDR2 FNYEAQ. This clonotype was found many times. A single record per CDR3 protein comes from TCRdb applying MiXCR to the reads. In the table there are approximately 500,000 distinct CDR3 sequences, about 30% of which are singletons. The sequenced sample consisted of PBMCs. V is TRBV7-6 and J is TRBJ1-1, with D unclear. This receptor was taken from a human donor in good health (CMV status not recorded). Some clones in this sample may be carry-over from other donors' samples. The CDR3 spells CASSFFPKAEAFF. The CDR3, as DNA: TGTGCCAGCAGCTTTTTCCCTAAAGCTGAAGCTTTCTTT.